This TCR beta chain was captured in a study of cytomegalovirus exposure and HLA in healthy donors. Study-level information: The 110 or so validation repertoires were produced on the same platform as the roughly 690 repertoires of the first cohort. This was reported in a later analysis.

Regarding this clone: The antigen is not known.

Germline lookup yields CDR1 SGHVS and CDR2 FQNEAQ. The CDR3 is made up of 16 amino acids. The trim removed 4 bases at V and 0 bases at J, leaving 9 bases unmatched. The donors formed part of the roughly 120-subject validation cohort, distinct from the roughly 700-subject first cohort. Sequenced by immunoSEQ multiplex PCR; TCRdb stores in-frame clones only, minus some. The sample holds tens of thousands of clones, 88% seen once. The study, taken as a whole, reports: There were under 200 TCR beta chains listed as cytomegalovirus-associated.

V gene TRBV7-8 combines with J gene TRBJ2-7; 7 bases line up with TRBD2. Sequenced material: PBMCs. The clonotype comes from a woman aged 25 to 39 in good health and CMV-seronegative. DNA of the CDR3: TGTGCCAGCAGCTCGAAGGGCCTAGCGGACTCCTACGAGCAGTACTTC. Protein: CASSSKGLADSYEQYF.